This T cell receptor (beta chain) is drawn from a study of memory CD4+ T cells and cytomegalovirus serostatus. Findings and limits, study-wide: The CMV-associated TCR signature appears largely within the CD4+ memory repertoire. Each of approximately 63 CMV-associated TCRbeta sequences occurred in one to five individuals.

CDR3 size: 14 residues. The ends lost 3 bases at V and 8 bases at J; junction bases unmatched: 9. CDR1 is SGHAT and CDR2 is FQNNGV in the germline V gene. Libraries were prepared by immunoSEQ multiplex PCR; TCRdb keeps only in-frame clonotypes and omits some of them. The table lists about 47,000 clones, roughly 74% of them singletons, with 1.2% in the top ten. The sort gate was single viable CD3+CD4+CD8-CD45RO+ cells for memory CD4+ T cells. CMV serostatus came from serum IgG against pp150, pp28, p38, p52. About this clone itself: Its matching antigen is unknown.

The material sequenced was memory CD4+ T cells from blood. The source is an adult in good health and CMV-seropositive. V and J are TRBV11-2 and TRBJ1-2, with TRBD1 matching over 7 bases. As DNA, the CDR3 is TGTGCCAGCAGCTTGCTCGAGGGGGCGGGAGGCTACACCTTC. This translates into CASSLLEGAGGYTF.